This TCR beta chain emerged from a study of T cell clones after liver transplantation. Study-level background: Apart from three HCV-positive recipients, transplants were for non-autoimmune, non-viral reasons.

Germline loops: CDR1 SQVTM, CDR2 ANQGSEA. Trimming took off 1 base at V and 0 bases at J, with 13 bases between the two ends. The CDR3 is 17 residues long. The assay was immunoSEQ multiplex PCR, and TCRdb's table has in-frame clones only and misses some. Of some 15,000 clones in the sample, about nine tenths were seen once. The sample consisted of CD8+ T cells from blood, taken before liver transplant. The TCR originated in a human donor who received a liver transplant. The J gene is TRBJ2-6, the V gene TRBV29-1; maybe TRBD2 (5 bases). The CDR3 protein is CSVEVRDLNSGANVLTF. The CDR3 DNA sequence: TGCAGCGTTGAAGTCCGGGATCTAAACTCTGGGGCCAACGTCCTGACTTTC.